This TCR beta chain was observed in a study of blood T cell repertoires in COVID-19. In the study overall: Italy, Spain and the United States were the sources of the convalescent and acute COVID-19 samples. The cDNA or gDNA used as material had been derived from T cells, B-cell-depleted T cells, or PBMCs.

This CDR3 is 11 amino acids long. Germline V lookup: CDR1 DFQATT, CDR2 SNEGSKA (reference sequence). V was clipped by 5 bases and J by 5 bases, with 9 bases between them. Those enrolled in Seattle joined during active infection and were followed longitudinally afterward. Original data processing: Estimation of nucleated cell counts was performed using reference gene primer amplification. Here immunoSEQ multiplex PCR was the method, and the copy in TCRdb shows in-frame clones only, minus some. V, J and clone size were drawn from that table, and D and trimming were deduced from the DNA. The table includes 150,000 to 200,000 clones, approximately 81% detected once.

The sequenced sample was peripheral blood. The receptor was isolated from a woman aged 70-85 years with COVID-19, enrolled during active disease. The chain employs TRBV20-1 and TRBJ2-5; no clear D gene. The CDR3, as DNA: TGCAGTGCTTTACCCAGGGAGACCCAGTACTTC. Its translation: CSALPRETQYF.